One T cell receptor (beta chain) is described in this entry. Its antigen is not known. Trimming removed 5 bases from V and 5 bases from J; junction bases left unmatched: 13. CDR1 and CDR2 from the germline V gene are KGHSH and LQKENI. CDR3 length: 17 residues. The sample comes from a study of T cell responses to AZD1222 COVID-19 vaccine. Study summary: The analysis combined second doses at about 4 or about 12 weeks. Study-level points and caveats: Increased Spike-specific TCR breadth and depth were observed after two AZD1222 doses. Spike-spanning, vaccine-associated CD4 TCRs were dominant at 160-218 and 743-854.

TCRdb's table, derived via immunoSEQ multiplex PCR, lists solely in-frame clones and lacks some. This sample has around 120,000 clones, with around 92% found just once. The V call is TRBV18, the J call TRBJ2-2; 8 bases agree with TRBD1. The origin of this receptor is an adult in good health. This material consisted of peripheral blood, taken on day 0 of AZD1222 vaccination. The CDR3 DNA follows: TGTGCCAGCTCAGGACAGGGTATTTTGTCGAGAACCGGGGAGCTGTTTTTT. Protein product: CASSGQGILSRTGELFF.